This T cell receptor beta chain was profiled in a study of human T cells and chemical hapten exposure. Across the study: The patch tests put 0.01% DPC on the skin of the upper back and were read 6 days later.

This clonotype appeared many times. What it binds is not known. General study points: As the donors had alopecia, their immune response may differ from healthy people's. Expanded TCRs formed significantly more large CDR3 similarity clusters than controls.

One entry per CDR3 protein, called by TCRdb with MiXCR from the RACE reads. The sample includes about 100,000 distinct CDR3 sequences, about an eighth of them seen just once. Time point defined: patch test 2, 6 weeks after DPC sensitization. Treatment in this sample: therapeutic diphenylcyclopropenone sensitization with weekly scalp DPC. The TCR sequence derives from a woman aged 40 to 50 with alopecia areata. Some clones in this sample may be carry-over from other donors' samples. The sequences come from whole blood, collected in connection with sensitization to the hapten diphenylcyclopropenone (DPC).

The CDR3 sequence is CASSQGLAINEQFF. Here the CDR3 DNA reads TGTGCCAGCAGCCAAGGACTAGCAATCAATGAGCAGTTCTTC. V and J are TRBV4-2 and TRBJ2-1; 7 bases align to TRBD2. Germline loops: CDR1 LGHNA, CDR2 YNFKEQ. The V segment lost 1 base and the J segment 6 bases; nucleotides outside the gene matches: 3. The length of the CDR3 is 14 residues.